These 10 T cell receptor beta chains share one sample of origin, sequenced in a study of blood T cell repertoires in COVID-19. Assay used: immunoSEQ multiplex PCR; TCRdb lists only in-frame clones, some missing. The repertoire holds 110,000 or so clones, with about nine tenths as singletons. Source material: peripheral blood. These TCRs come from a woman aged 45-59 years with acute or convalescent COVID-19.

V and J are TRBV27 and TRBJ2-1; tentatively, D is TRBD1 (7 bases). Trimming took off 6 bases at V and 4 bases at J, with 13 bases between the two ends. Germline V gene lookup returns CDR1 MNHEY and CDR2 SMNVEV (reference sequence). This CDR3 is built from 14 residues. CDR3 region: CASRSQGGYNEQFF. The CDR3 DNA sequence: TGTGCCAGCAGGTCTCAGGGGGGATACAATGAGCAGTTCTTC.

The chain joins TRBV5-6 to TRBJ2-2; 12 bases map to TRBD2. The CDR3 has 16 amino acids. The ends lost 4 bases at V and 4 bases at J; junction bases unmatched: 5. Per germline, CDR1 SGHDT and CDR2 YYEEEE. The CDR3, as DNA: TGTGCCAGCAGCCCAGGACTAGCGGGGATCACCGGGGAGCTGTTTTTT. Translated, it gives CASSPGLAGITGELFF. Full variable domain (rest looked up from reference TRBV5-6 and TRBJ2-2): DAGVTQSPTHLIKTRGQQVTLRCSPKSGHDTVSWYQQALGQGPQFIFQYYEEEERQRGNFPDRFSGHQFPNYSSELNVNALLLGDSALYLCASSPGLAGITGELFFGEGSRLTVL.

The chain links TRBV19 to TRBJ2-3; 10 nucleotides align to TRBD2. There are 15 residues in the CDR3. The ends lost 2 bases at V and 6 bases at J; junction bases unmatched: 5. Germline lookup yields CDR1 LNHDA and CDR2 SQIVND (reference sequence). The CDR3 loop is CASSIQREGRDTQYF. The DNA of the CDR3 is TGTGCCAGTAGTATACAGCGGGAGGGCCGGGATACGCAGTATTTT. The full variable domain, with the rest looked up from reference TRBV19 and TRBJ2-3, is DGGITQSPKYLFRKEGQNVTLSCEQNLNHDAMYWYRQDPGQGLRLIYYSQIVNDFQKGDIAEGYSVSREKKESFPLTVTSAQKNPTAFYLCASSIQREGRDTQYFGPGTRLTVL.

This clone has just a few counts. The CDR3 DNA reads as TGTGCCAGCAGTGAGGACAGGGGGGTCAATCAGCCCCAGCATTTT. It specifies CASSEDRGVNQPQHF. This sequence joins TRBV6-1 and TRBJ1-5; 10 positions match TRBD1. Germline CDR1 reads MNHNS; CDR2 reads SASEGT. The CDR3 is 15 amino acids. With V trimmed by 3 bases and J by 3 bases, 2 bases remained unmatched.

The V gene is TRBV7-8, the J gene TRBJ1-6, with TRBD1 matching over 9 bases. V gave up 4 bases and J gave up 0 bases; unmatched junction bases: 7. The germline V gene encodes CDR1 SGHVS and CDR2 FQNEAQ. The CDR3 loop spans 18 amino acids. CDR3 bases: TGTGCCAGCAGCTCCTGGGACAGGGTGAGCTCCTATAATTCACCCCTCCACTTT. It specifies CASSSWDRVSSYNSPLHF.

This clone was counted between two and nine times. This chain uses TRBV7-9 with TRBJ2-5, with 12 bases identical to TRBD2. V lost 5 bases to trimming and J lost 2 bases; unmatched junction nucleotides: 6. The CDR3 sequence is 16 residues long. CDR1 is SEHNR, CDR2 FQNEAQ, per germline (reference sequence). The CDR3 loop is CASSPGLAGLQETQYF. The CDR3 region has the DNA TGTGCCAGCAGCCCCGGACTAGCGGGATTACAAGAGACCCAGTACTTC. The complete variable domain, with remaining parts taken from reference TRBV7-9 and TRBJ2-5, reads DTGVSQNPRHKITKRGQNVTFRCDPISEHNRLYWYRQTLGQGPEFLTYFQNEAQLEKSRLLSDRFSAERPKGSFSTLEIQRTEQGDSAMYLCASSPGLAGLQETQYFGPGTRLLVL.

This rearrangement joins TRBV27 to TRBJ2-7; a possible D gene is TRBD2 (6 bases). V gave up 4 bases and J gave up 6 bases, with 19 bases separating them. Per germline, CDR1 MNHEY and CDR2 SMNVEV (reference sequence). The length of the CDR3 is 15 residues. CDR3: CASSSPLGEDFEQYF. The CDR3 region has the DNA TGTGCCAGCAGTTCCCCGTTAGGGGAGGATTTCGAGCAGTACTTC.

The chain combines TRBV5-6 with TRBJ1-2; tentatively, D is TRBD1 (6 bases). Germline assignment: CDR1 SGHDT and CDR2 YYEEEE. Trimming left V 3 bases short and J 8 bases short, with 14 bases between. The CDR3 spans 13 residues. The CDR3: CASSSPTGNGYTF. CDR3 DNA sequence: TGTGCCAGCAGCTCGCCAACAGGGAACGGCTACACCTTC.

This chain links TRBV9 with TRBJ2-7; D may be TRBD2 (6 bases). Germline V lookup: CDR1 SGDLS, CDR2 YYNGEE. Trimming pared 3 bases from V and 7 bases from J, leaving 11 bases between. CDR3 length: 12 amino acids. CDR3 sequence: CASSAGVGEQYF. The CDR3 DNA reads as TGTGCCAGCAGCGCGGGGGTGGGTGAGCAGTACTTC.

The chain carries TRBV6-5 and TRBJ2-5, with TRBD1 matching over 8 bases. The CDR3 consists of 13 residues. The V gene end was trimmed by 8 bases and the J gene end by 2 bases; junction bases not matched to a gene: 4. Germline-derived CDR1 and CDR2 are MNHEY and SVGAGI. The CDR3 here is CASHRTGQETQYF. As DNA, the CDR3 is TGTGCCAGCCACCGGACAGGGCAAGAGACCCAGTACTTC.